This T cell receptor (beta chain) was recovered during a study of shared clonotypes between healthy human individuals. Per the germline V gene, CDR1 is SGHVS and CDR2 is FQNEAQ. V shed 1 base and J shed 6 bases, with 9 bases lying between them. This CDR3 spans 14 amino acids. Details on this clone: Its antigen is still unknown.

Cells designated naive CD8 were CD45RO-negative and were positively selected for CCR7, with terminally differentiated effector memory CD45RA+ cells excluded. A deep-level run was used for the assay. This table comes from immunoSEQ multiplex PCR, and its TCRdb copy is limited to in-frame clones, with some not included. Among roughly 570,000 clones, 95% to 98% were seen once, and the ten largest hold more than 0.3%. Overall study results and limits: Clonotypes shared by all four sorted-subset donors had higher generation probabilities than non-shared clonotypes.

Sequences were obtained from naive CD8+ T cells sorted from blood. This chain uses TRBV7-8 with TRBJ2-2; no clear D. The sequence derives from a man aged 25 to 40 in good health. CDR3 sequence reads: CASSLGRSAGELFF. The DNA of the CDR3 is TGTGCCAGCAGCTTAGGCAGGTCAGCCGGGGAGCTGTTTTTT.